This passage covers 2 T cell receptor beta chains from one sample sequenced in a study of shared clonotypes between healthy human individuals. Generated by immunoSEQ multiplex PCR, the TCRdb table keeps only in-frame clones and is missing some. Of some 2.4 million clones listed, approximately 93% were seen once; the top ten hold 0.36%. The specimen was naive CD4+ T cells from PBMCs. Indicated subset: CD45RA+ positively selected. The receptor source for this set is a man between 18 and 29 years old in good health. Some clones in this sample may be carry-over from other donors' samples.

J is TRBJ1-2 and V is TRBV2; D is uncertain. The V gene's germline CDR1 is SNHLY and CDR2 FYNNEI. This CDR3 is 10 amino acids long. Trimming removed 2 bases from V and 8 bases from J, with 3 bases in between. The CDR3 is CASSEFGYTF. In DNA form, the CDR3 reads TGTGCCAGCAGTGAATTCGGCTACACCTTC.

The chain employs TRBV6-1 and TRBJ2-7, with 7 positions matching TRBD2. This CDR3 contains 13 residues. The trim removed 11 bases at V and 8 bases at J, leaving 15 bases unmatched. Germline V gene lookup returns CDR1 MNHNS and CDR2 SASEGT. The CDR3, as DNA: TGTGCCGTTGCTGGCGGAAAGACTAGCAAGCAGTACTTC. It yields the protein CAVAGGKTSKQYF.